These 3 T cell receptor beta chains came from one sample sequenced in a study of CD8 T cells in ankylosing spondylitis. TCRdb recomputed calls from the 5' RACE reads with MiXCR, one row per CDR3 protein. The table records some 300,000 distinct CDR3 sequences, under 25% of them present only once. The specimen sequenced was blood, either unsorted or a sorted T cell fraction (not recorded which). These receptors were taken from a female donor with ankylosing spondylitis or in good health (not recorded which).

There are many counts of this clonotype. The J gene is TRBJ2-1, the V gene TRBV29-1; 12 nucleotides agree with TRBD1. V lost 7 bases, J lost 8 bases, and 6 bases stayed unmatched. Germline CDR1 reads SQVTM; CDR2 reads ANQGSEA. The CDR3 length is 13 residues. CDR3 nucleotide sequence: TGCAGCGCGCTGGGGACAGGGGGCCATGAGCAGTTCTTC. Protein product: CSALGTGGHEQFF.

Details on this clonotype: A read error may explain this, as a much larger clone is one base away. The chain joins TRBV12-3 or TRBV12-4 to TRBJ2-5; 9 bases are shared with TRBD1. CDR3 length: 14 residues. DNA of the CDR3: TGTGTCAGCAGTTTCCCGGGACAGGGTGAGACCCAGTACTTC. Protein sequence: CVSSFPGQGETQYF.

V is TRBV12-3 or TRBV12-4 and J is TRBJ2-1; D possibly corresponds to TRBD1 (5 bases). The CDR3 has 16 amino acids. Trimming removed 1 base at V and 2 bases at J, with 12 bases between. This CDR3 is CASSLGTPGPYNEQFF. In DNA form, the CDR3 reads TGTGCCAGCAGTTTAGGGACACCCGGCCCCTACAATGAGCAGTTCTTC.